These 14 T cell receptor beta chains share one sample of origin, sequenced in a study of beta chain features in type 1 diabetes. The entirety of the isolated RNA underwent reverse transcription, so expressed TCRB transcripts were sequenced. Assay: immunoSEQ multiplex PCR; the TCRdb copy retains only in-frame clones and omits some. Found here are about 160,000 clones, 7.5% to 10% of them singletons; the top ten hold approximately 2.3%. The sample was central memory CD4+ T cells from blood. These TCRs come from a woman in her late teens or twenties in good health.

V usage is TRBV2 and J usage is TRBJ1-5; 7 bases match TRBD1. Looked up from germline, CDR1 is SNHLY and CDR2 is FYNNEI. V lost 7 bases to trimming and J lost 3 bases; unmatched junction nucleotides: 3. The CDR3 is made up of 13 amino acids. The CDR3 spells CASTGGNNQPQHF. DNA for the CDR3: TGTGCCAGCACAGGGGGAAACAATCAGCCCCAGCATTTT.

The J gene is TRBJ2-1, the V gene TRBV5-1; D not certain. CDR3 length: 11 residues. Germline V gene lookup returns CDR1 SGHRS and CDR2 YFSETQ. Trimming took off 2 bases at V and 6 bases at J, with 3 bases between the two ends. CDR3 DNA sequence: TGCGCCAGCAGCTTCCTCAATGAGCAGTTCTTC. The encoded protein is CASSFLNEQFF.

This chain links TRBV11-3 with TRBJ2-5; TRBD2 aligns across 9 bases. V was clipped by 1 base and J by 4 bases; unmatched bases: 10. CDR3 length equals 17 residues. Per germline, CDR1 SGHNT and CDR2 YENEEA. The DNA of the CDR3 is TGTGCCAGCAGCTTAGTTCTGATAGCGGGGGAGGGAGAGACCCAGTACTTC. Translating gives CASSLVLIAGEGETQYF.

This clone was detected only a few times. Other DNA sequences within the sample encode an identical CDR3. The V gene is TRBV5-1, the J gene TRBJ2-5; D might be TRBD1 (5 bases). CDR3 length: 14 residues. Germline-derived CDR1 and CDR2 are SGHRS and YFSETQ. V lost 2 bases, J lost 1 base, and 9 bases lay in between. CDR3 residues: CASSLGTGQETQYF. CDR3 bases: TGCGCCAGCAGCTTAGGAACAGGCCAAGAGACCCAGTACTTC.

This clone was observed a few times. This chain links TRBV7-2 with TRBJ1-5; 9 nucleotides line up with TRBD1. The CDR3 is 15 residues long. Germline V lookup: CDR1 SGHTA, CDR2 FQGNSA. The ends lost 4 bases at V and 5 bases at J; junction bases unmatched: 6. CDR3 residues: CASSSGTGTYQPQHF. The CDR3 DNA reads TGTGCCAGCAGCTCCGGGACAGGGACCTATCAGCCCCAGCATTTT.

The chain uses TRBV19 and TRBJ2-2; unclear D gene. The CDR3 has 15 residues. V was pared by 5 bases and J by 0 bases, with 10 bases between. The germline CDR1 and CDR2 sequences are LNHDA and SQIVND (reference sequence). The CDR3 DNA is TGTGCCAGTAGTCCCGTCGAGACGAACACCGGGGAGCTGTTTTTT. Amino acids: CASSPVETNTGELFF.

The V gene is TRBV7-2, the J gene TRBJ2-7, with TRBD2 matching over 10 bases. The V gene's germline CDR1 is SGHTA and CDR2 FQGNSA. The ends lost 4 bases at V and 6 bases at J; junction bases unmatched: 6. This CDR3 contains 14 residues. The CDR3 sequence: CASSSPSGGLEQYF. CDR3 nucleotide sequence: TGTGCCAGCAGCTCGCCTAGCGGGGGTCTCGAGCAGTACTTC.

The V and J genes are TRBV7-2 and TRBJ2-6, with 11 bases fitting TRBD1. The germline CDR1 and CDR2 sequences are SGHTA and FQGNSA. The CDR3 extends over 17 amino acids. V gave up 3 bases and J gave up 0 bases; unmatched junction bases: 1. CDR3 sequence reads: CASSLDRGPSGANVLTF. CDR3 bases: TGTGCCAGCAGCTTGGACAGGGGGCCCTCTGGGGCCAACGTCCTGACTTTC.

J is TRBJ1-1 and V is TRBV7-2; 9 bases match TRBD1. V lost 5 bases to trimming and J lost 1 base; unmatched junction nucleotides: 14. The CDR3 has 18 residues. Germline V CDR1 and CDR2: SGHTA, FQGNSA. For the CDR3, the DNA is TGTGCCAGCAGCAGTAAAGCGGGACAGGGAGGGTGGAACACTGAAGCTTTCTTT. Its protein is CASSSKAGQGGWNTEAFF. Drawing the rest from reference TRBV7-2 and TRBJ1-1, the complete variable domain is GAGVSQSPSNKVTEKGKDVELRCDPISGHTALYWYRQSLGQGLEFLIYFQGNSAPDKSGLPSDRFSAERTGGSVSTLTIQRTQQEDSAVYLCASSSKAGQGGWNTEAFFGQGTRLTVV.

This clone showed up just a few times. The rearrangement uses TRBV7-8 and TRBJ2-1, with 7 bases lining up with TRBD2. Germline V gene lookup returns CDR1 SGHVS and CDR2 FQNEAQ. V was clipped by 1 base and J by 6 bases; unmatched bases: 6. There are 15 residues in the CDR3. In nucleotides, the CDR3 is TGTGCCAGCAGCTTAGGCCTAGCGGTTAGCAATGAGCAGTTCTTC. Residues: CASSLGLAVSNEQFF. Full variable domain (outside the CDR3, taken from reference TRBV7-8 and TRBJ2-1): GAGVSQSPRYKVAKRGQDVALRCDPISGHVSLFWYQQALGQGPEFLTYFQNEAQLDKSGLPSDRFFAERPEGSVSTLKIQRTQQEDSAVYLCASSLGLAVSNEQFFGPGTRLTVL.

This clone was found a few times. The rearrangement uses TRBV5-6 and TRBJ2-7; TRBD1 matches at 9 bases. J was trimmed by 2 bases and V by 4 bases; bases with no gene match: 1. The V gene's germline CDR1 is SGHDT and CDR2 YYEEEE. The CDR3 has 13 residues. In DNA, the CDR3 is TGTGCCAGCAGCGACAGGGGGGCCTACGAGCAGTACTTC. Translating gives CASSDRGAYEQYF.

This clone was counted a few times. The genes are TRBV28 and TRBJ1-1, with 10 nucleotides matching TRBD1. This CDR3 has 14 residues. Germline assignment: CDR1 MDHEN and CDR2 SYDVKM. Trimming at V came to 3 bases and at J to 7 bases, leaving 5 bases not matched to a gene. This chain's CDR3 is CASSLGGQGIEAFF. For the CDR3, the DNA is TGTGCCAGCAGTTTGGGGGGACAGGGGATTGAAGCTTTCTTT.

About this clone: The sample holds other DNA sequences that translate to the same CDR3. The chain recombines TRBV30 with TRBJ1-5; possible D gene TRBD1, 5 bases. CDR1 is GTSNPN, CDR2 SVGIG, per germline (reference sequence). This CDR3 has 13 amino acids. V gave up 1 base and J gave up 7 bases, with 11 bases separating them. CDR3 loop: CAWSGGDLQPQHF. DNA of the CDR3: TGTGCCTGGAGTGGGGGGGATCTGCAGCCCCAGCATTTT.

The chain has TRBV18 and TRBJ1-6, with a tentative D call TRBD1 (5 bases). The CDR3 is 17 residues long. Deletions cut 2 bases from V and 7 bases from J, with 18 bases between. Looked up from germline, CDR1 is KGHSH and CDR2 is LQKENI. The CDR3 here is CASSPIYTQGSNSPLHF. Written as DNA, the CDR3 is TGTGCCAGCTCACCAATCTACACCCAGGGCTCAAATTCACCCCTCCACTTT. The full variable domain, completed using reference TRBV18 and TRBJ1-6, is NAGVMQNPRHLVRRRGQEARLRCSPMKGHSHVYWYRQLPEEGLKFMVYLQKENIIDESGMPKERFSAEFPKEGPSILRIQQVVRGDSAAYFCASSPIYTQGSNSPLHFGNGTRLTVT.